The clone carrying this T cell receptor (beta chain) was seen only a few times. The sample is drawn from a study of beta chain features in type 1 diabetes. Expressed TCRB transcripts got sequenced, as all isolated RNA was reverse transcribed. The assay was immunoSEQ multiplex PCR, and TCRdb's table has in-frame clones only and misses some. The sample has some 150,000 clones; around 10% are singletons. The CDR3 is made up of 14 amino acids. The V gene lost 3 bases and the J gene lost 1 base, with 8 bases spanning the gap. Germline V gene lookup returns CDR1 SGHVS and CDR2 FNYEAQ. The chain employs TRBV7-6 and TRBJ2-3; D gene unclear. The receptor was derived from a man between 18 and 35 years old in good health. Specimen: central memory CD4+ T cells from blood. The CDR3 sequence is CASSFGPGTDTQYF. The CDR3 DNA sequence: TGTGCCAGCAGCTTCGGCCCAGGCACAGATACGCAGTATTTT.